The T cell receptor (beta chain) described here comes from a study of blood T cells in healthy people across ages. This CDR3 has 14 amino acids. Per germline, CDR1 SGHDT and CDR2 YYEEEE. V shed 4 bases and J 11 bases; nucleotides not matched to a gene: 14. For the second PCR, which ran for about 6 to 11 cycles, a sample-barcoded 5' primer and a J-beta primer mix were used. MiXCR, applied by TCRdb to the 5' RACE reads, yields one record per CDR3 protein. Of just over 1 million distinct CDR3 sequences detected, 40% to 45% appear once; the ten largest clones hold 15% to 20%. The V and J genes are TRBV5-6 and TRBJ2-5; 7 nucleotides align to TRBD2. The sequence was collected from a woman in her sixties in good health. Sequencing was performed on blood. The CDR3 here is CASSPRESYNEQYF. The CDR3 bases are TGTGCCAGCAGCCCGCGGGAGTCCTACAATGAGCAGTACTTC.